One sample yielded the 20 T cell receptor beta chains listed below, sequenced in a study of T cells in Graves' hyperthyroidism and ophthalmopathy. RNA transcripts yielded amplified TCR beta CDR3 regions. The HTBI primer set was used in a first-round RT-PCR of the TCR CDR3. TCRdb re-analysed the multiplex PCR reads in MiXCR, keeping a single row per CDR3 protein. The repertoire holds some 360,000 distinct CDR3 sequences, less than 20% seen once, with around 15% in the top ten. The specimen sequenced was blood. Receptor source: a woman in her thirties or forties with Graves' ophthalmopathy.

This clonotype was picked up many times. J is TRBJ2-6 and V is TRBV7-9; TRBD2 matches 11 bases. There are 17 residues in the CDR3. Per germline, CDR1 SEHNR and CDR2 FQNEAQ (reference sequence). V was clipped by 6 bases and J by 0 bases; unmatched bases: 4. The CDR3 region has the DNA TGTGCCAGCAGGGGGACTAGCGGATACTCTGGGGCCAACGTCCTGACTTTC. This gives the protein CASRGTSGYSGANVLTF.

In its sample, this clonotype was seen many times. The DNA for the CDR3 is TGCAGCGCAACAGGTGCTAGCGGGAGGAACACCGGGGAGCTGTTTTTT. Protein: CSATGASGRNTGELFF. The chain combines TRBV29-1 with TRBJ2-2; TRBD2 matches 10 bases. Looked up from germline, CDR1 is SQVTM and CDR2 is ANQGSEA. CDR3 size: 16 residues. The V and J ends lost 7 bases and 1 base, in that order; junction bases with no gene match: 9.

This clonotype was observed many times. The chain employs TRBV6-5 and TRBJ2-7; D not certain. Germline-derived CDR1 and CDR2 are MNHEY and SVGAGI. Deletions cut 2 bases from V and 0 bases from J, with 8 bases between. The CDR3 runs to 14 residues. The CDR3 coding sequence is TGTGCCAGCAGTTACGGCTTCAGCTCCTACGAGCAGTACTTC. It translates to CASSYGFSSYEQYF.

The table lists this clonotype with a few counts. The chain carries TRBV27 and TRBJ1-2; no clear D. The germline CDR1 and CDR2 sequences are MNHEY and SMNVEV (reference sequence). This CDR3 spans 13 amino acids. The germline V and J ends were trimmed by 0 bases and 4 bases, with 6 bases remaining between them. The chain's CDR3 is CASSLSDRYGYTF. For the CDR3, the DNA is TGTGCCAGCAGTTTATCTGACCGCTATGGCTACACCTTC.

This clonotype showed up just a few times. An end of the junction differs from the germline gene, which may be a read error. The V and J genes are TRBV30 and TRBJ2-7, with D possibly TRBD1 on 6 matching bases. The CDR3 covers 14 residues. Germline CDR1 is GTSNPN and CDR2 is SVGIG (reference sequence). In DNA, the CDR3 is TGTGCCTGGAGTGTTACAGGGCGCGGGTACGGGCAGTACTTC. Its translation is CAWSVTGRGYGQYF. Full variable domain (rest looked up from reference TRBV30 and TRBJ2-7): SQTIHQWPATLVQPVGSPLSLECTVEGTSNPNLYWYRQAAGRGLQLLFYSVGIGQISSEVPQNLSASRPQDRQFILSSKKLLLSDSGFYLCAWSVTGRGYGQYFGPGTRLTVT.

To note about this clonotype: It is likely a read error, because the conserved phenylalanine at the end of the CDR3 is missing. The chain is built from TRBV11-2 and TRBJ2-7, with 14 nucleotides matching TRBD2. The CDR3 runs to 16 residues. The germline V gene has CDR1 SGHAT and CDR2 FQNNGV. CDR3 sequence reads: CAISPRLAGGIYEQYL. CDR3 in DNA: TGTGCCATCAGCCCCAGACTAGCGGGAGGGATCTACGAGCAGTACCTC.

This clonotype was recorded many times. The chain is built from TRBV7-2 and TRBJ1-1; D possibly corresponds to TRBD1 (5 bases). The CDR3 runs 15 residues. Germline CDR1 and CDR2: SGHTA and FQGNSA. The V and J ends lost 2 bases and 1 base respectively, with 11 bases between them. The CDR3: CASSLWGEPNTEAFF. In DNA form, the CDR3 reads TGTGCCAGCAGCTTATGGGGGGAACCGAACACTGAAGCTTTCTTT. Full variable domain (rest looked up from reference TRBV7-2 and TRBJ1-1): GAGVSQSPSNKVTEKGKDVELRCDPISGHTALYWYRQSLGQGLEFLIYFQGNSAPDKSGLPSDRFSAERTGGSVSTLTIQRTQQEDSAVYLCASSLWGEPNTEAFFGQGTRLTVV.

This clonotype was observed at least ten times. The CDR3 region has the DNA TGTGCCACCAGTGATCGGGGGGCCGGCAATCAGCCCCAGCATTTT. Translating it yields CATSDRGAGNQPQHF. V and J are TRBV24-1 and TRBJ1-5; possible D gene TRBD1, 6 bases. Trimming removed 3 bases at V and 2 bases at J, with 10 bases between. CDR1 and CDR2 from the germline V gene are KGHDR and SFDVKD. CDR3 size: 15 residues.

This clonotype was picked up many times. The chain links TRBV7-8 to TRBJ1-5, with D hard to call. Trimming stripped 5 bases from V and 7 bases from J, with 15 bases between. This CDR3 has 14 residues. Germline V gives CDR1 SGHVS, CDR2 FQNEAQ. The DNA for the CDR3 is TGTGCCAGCAGCGGGCAGACACCCCACCAGCCCCAGCATTTT. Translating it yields CASSGQTPHQPQHF.

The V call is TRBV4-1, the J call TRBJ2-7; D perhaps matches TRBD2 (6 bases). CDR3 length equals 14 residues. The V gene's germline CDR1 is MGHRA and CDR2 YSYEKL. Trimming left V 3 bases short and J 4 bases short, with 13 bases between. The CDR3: CASSHGAGSYEQYF. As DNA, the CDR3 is TGCGCCAGCAGCCACGGGGCCGGGAGTTACGAGCAGTACTTC.

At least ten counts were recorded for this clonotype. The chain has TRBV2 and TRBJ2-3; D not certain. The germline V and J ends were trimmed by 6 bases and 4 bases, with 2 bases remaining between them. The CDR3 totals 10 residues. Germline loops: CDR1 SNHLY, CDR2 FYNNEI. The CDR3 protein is CASRSDTQYF. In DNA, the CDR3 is TGTGCCAGCAGGTCAGATACGCAGTATTTT.

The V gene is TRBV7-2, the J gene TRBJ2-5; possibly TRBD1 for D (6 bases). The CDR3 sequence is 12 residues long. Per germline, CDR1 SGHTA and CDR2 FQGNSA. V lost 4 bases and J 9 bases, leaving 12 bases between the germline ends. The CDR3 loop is CASSSGAAPQYF. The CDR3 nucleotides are TGTGCCAGCAGCTCAGGGGCGGCGCCCCAGTACTTC.

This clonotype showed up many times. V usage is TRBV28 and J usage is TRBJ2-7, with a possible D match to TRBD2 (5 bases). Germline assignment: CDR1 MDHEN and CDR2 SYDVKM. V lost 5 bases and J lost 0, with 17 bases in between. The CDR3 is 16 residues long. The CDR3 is CASSTGLAFTSYEQYF. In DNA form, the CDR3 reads TGTGCCAGCAGTACGGGCCTAGCCTTTACCTCCTACGAGCAGTACTTC.

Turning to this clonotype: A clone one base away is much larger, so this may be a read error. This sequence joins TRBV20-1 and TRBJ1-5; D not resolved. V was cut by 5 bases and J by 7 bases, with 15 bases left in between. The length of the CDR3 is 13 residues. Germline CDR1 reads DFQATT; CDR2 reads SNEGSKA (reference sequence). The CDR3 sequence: CSAGVGNEQPQHF. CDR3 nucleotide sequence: TGCAGTGCTGGAGTGGGCAACGAGCAGCCCCAGCATTTT.

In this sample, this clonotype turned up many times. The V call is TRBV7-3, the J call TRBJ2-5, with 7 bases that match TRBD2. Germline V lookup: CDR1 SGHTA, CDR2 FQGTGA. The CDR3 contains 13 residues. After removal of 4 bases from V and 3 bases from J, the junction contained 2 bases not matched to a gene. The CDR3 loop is CASSSGLEETQYF. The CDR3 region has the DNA TGTGCCAGCAGCTCAGGACTAGAAGAGACCCAGTACTTC.

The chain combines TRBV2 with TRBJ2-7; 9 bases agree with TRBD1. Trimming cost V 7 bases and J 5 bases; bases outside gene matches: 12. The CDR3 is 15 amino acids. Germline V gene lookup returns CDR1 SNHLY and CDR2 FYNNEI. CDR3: CASKLGTGKVHEQYF. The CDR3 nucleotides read TGTGCCAGCAAATTGGGGACAGGGAAGGTCCACGAGCAGTACTTC.

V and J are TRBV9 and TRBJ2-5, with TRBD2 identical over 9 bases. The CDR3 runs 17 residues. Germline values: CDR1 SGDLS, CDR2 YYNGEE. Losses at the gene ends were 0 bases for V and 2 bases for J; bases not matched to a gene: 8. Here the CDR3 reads CASSVGLSGRGQETQYF. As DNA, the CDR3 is TGTGCCAGCAGCGTAGGTCTTAGCGGGAGAGGTCAAGAGACCCAGTACTTC.

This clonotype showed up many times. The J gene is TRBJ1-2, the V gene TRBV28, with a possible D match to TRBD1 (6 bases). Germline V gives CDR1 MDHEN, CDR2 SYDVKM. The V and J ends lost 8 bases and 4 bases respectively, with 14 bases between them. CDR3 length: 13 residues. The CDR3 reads CASLEGHGYGYTF. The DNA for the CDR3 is TGTGCCAGCCTTGAGGGACACGGCTATGGCTACACCTTC.

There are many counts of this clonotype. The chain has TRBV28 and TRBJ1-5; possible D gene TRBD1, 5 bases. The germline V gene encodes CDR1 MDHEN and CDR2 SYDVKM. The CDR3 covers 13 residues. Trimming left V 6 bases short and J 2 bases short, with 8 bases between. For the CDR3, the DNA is TGTGCCAGCAGGGGGGTGCGCAATCAGCCCCAGCATTTT. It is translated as CASRGVRNQPQHF.

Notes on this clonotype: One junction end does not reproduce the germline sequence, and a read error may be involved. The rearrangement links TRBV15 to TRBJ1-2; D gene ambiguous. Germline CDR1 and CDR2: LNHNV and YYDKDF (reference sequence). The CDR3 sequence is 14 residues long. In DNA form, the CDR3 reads TGTGCCACCAGCAGTCAGAACGGAAACTATGGCTACAGCTTC. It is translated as CATSSQNGNYGYSF.